A selection of T cell receptor beta chains follows, all from one sample in a study of identical twins. TCRdb fed the 5' RACE reads into MiXCR, producing one record per CDR3 protein. The table records a few hundred thousand distinct CDR3 sequences, around 8.3% of them present only once. In addition, the sample was reused for a study of yellow fever vaccine responses in identical twins.

Material: CD8+ T cells sorted from blood. Receptors originate from a woman aged 18-30 years in good health. Both conserved end residues are part of each CDR3. D genes are given only for firm matches. Expanded clones are given a class, and other clones once, few, many or no size at all.

DNA: TGTGCCACCTCAGGGGTGGATCCGAAACAACTGTTTTTT
CDR3: CATSGVDPKQLFF
J: TRBJ1-4
size: few
D: .
V: TRBV25-1

DNA: TGTGCCAGCAGTGAGGCAGCATACAATGAGCAGTTCTTC
CDR3: CASSEAAYNEQFF
J: TRBJ2-1
size: few
D: .
V: TRBV2

DNA: TGTGCCAGCAGTTGGGGGGGCGAGCAGTACTTC
CDR3: CASSWGGEQYF
J: TRBJ2-7
size: few
D: TRBD2
V: TRBV28

DNA: TGTGCCAGCAGCCCGGGACAGGGGGCAAACACCGGGGAGCTGTTTTTT
CDR3: CASSPGQGANTGELFF
J: TRBJ2-2
size: .
D: TRBD1
V: TRBV7-6

DNA: TGCAGTGCTAAAGGCCGGCGGTACGAGCAGTACTTC
CDR3: CSAKGRRYEQYF
J: TRBJ2-7
size: few
D: .
V: TRBV20-1

DNA: TGCAGTGCCTTTCTAGCGGGAGCGGGCTACGAGCAGTACTTC
CDR3: CSAFLAGAGYEQYF
J: TRBJ2-7
size: .
D: TRBD2
V: TRBV20-1

DNA: TGTGCCAGCAGTCGGGAGGGAGCGGGAGCGAACACCGGGGAGCTGTTTTTT
CDR3: CASSREGAGANTGELFF
J: TRBJ2-2
size: .
D: TRBD2
V: TRBV12-3/TRBV12-4

DNA: TGCGCCAGCAGCTTGGTAGAGGGGCCCTACAATGAGCAGTTCTTC
CDR3: CASSLVEGPYNEQFF
J: TRBJ2-1
size: .
D: .
V: TRBV5-1

DNA: TGCAGTGCTAGAGGCAGGGGCGTTGCCTACGAGCAGTACTTC
CDR3: CSARGRGVAYEQYF
J: TRBJ2-7
size: .
D: .
V: TRBV20-1

DNA: TGTGCCAGCAGCGGTGGGGCAGGTTCCTACAATGAGCAGTTCTTC
CDR3: CASSGGAGSYNEQFF
J: TRBJ2-1
size: few
D: .
V: TRBV9

DNA: TGTGCCAGCTTGGAAACTAGCGGGTCGTACGAGCAGTACTTC
CDR3: CASLETSGSYEQYF
J: TRBJ2-7
size: few
D: TRBD2
V: TRBV12-3/TRBV12-4

DNA: TGTGCCAGCGGGCAGGAGAGCTCCTACGAGCAGTACTTC
CDR3: CASGQESSYEQYF
J: TRBJ2-7
size: many
D: .
V: TRBV7-9

DNA: TGTGCCACCAGTGATTCCAGGGGCCTTGCGACTGAAGCTTTCTTT
CDR3: CATSDSRGLATEAFF
J: TRBJ1-1
size: many
D: .
V: TRBV24-1

DNA: TGCAGCGTTGATTTGGGGAATGAGCAGTTCTTC
CDR3: CSVDLGNEQFF
J: TRBJ2-1
size: many
D: .
V: TRBV29-1

DNA: TGTGCCACGCAAGACGGGGGTGGGCACACTGAAGCTTTCTTT
CDR3: CATQDGGGHTEAFF
J: TRBJ1-1
size: .
D: .
V: TRBV27

DNA: TGCAGCGTTGTGAGGCCATTATCCGATGAGCAGTTCTTC
CDR3: CSVVRPLSDEQFF
J: TRBJ2-1
size: many
D: .
V: TRBV29-1

DNA: TGCGCCAGCAGGGGGGAAGACTATGAGCAGTTCTTC
CDR3: CASRGEDYEQFF
J: TRBJ2-1
size: many
D: .
V: TRBV5-1

DNA: TGCGCCAGCAGCGGAGGGACAGGGGCAGATACGCAGTATTTT
CDR3: CASSGGTGADTQYF
J: TRBJ2-3
size: few
D: TRBD1
V: TRBV5-1

DNA: TGTGCCATCAGTGTCCGGGACTCGCCAACCTACGAGCAGTACTTC
CDR3: CAISVRDSPTYEQYF
J: TRBJ2-7
size: many
D: .
V: TRBV10-3

DNA: TGTGCCAGCAGTCCCTCCGGTTTGGGTGAGCAGTTCTTC
CDR3: CASSPSGLGEQFF
J: TRBJ2-1
size: .
D: .
V: TRBV6-4

DNA: TGTGCCAGCAGCCAAGATCCCGCGAGGGGTCTATACAATGAGCAGTTCTTC
CDR3: CASSQDPARGLYNEQFF
J: TRBJ2-1
size: .
D: .
V: TRBV4-2

DNA: TGTGCCAGCGGAGGGACAGGGGAAAAGCAGTTCTTC
CDR3: CASGGTGEKQFF
J: TRBJ2-1
size: .
D: TRBD1
V: TRBV27

DNA: TGTGCCACCAGCAGAGAGTCGGGCGATTCATCCTACAATGAGCAGTTCTTC
CDR3: CATSRESGDSSYNEQFF
J: TRBJ2-1
size: many
D: .
V: TRBV15

DNA: TGTGCCAGCAGTTCCACGGTTGAGCAGTTCTTC
CDR3: CASSSTVEQFF
J: TRBJ2-1
size: .
D: .
V: TRBV6-2/TRBV6-3

DNA: TGCAGTGCTCAACCCCAAGGGCCATCTCCCGGAAATGGCTACACCTTC
CDR3: CSAQPQGPSPGNGYTF
J: TRBJ1-2
size: few
D: .
V: TRBV20-1

DNA: TGTGCCAGCAGCTTAATCACGAAGGAGCCAGGGAGGACAGATACGCAGTATTTT
CDR3: CASSLITKEPGRTDTQYF
J: TRBJ2-3
size: .
D: .
V: TRBV11-1

DNA: TGCAGCGTTGCCCAGGGGGCAGGCACTGAAGCTTTCTTT
CDR3: CSVAQGAGTEAFF
J: TRBJ1-1
size: .
D: TRBD1
V: TRBV29-1

DNA: TGCGCCAGCAGGATGGGATCAGGCTTATTAGGGGGGCAGTTCTTC
CDR3: CASRMGSGLLGGQFF
J: TRBJ2-1
size: .
D: .
V: TRBV4-1

DNA: TGTGCCAGCAGTTTAAGGGCGCGCTCTTTCACAGATAACACAGATACGCAGTATTTT
CDR3: CASSLRARSFTDNTDTQYF
J: TRBJ2-3
size: .
D: .
V: TRBV3-1

DNA: TGTGCCAGCAGCCATTTACGAGGTCGGTCATACCAAGAGACCCAGTACTTC
CDR3: CASSHLRGRSYQETQYF
J: TRBJ2-5
size: few
D: .
V: TRBV3-1

DNA: TGTGCCAGCAGTTCGACAAACCCTAGCGGTGAGCAGTTCTTC
CDR3: CASSSTNPSGEQFF
J: TRBJ2-1
size: .
D: TRBD2
V: TRBV27

DNA: TGCGCCAGCAGCCGTAAAGATATTTCGGTACCCGGGGAGCTGTTTTTT
CDR3: CASSRKDISVPGELFF
J: TRBJ2-2
size: few
D: .
V: TRBV4-3

DNA: TGTGCCATCAGTGAGTCTACCCTAGCGGACTACGAGCAGTACTTC
CDR3: CAISESTLADYEQYF
J: TRBJ2-7
size: .
D: TRBD2
V: TRBV10-3

DNA: TGTGCCAGCAGCACTGGTGGTGCTGGCTACGAGCAGTACTTC
CDR3: CASSTGGAGYEQYF
J: TRBJ2-7
size: .
D: .
V: TRBV7-6

DNA: TGCCTGGGACAGACTTACACCGGGGAGCTGTTTTTT
CDR3: CLGQTYTGELFF
J: TRBJ2-2
size: many
D: TRBD1
V: TRBV29-1

DNA: TGCAGTGCTTTCCCGGACAGGACTCCTAGGGAGCAGTACTTC
CDR3: CSAFPDRTPREQYF
J: TRBJ2-7
size: few
D: TRBD1
V: TRBV20-1

DNA: TGTGCCAGCTTTAGCGTCGACAGGGCCTACAATGAGCAGTTCTTC
CDR3: CASFSVDRAYNEQFF
J: TRBJ2-1
size: many
D: TRBD1
V: TRBV6-2/TRBV6-3

DNA: TGCGCCAGCAGCAACCATCGGGAGAACCAAGAGACCCAGTACTTC
CDR3: CASSNHRENQETQYF
J: TRBJ2-5
size: many
D: .
V: TRBV10-2

DNA: TGTGCCAGCAGCCCTCTCGGGACAGTAAACACCGGGGAGCTGTTTTTT
CDR3: CASSPLGTVNTGELFF
J: TRBJ2-2
size: .
D: TRBD1
V: TRBV27

DNA: TGTGCCAGCAGATTAAACACACTGGACTTAGAGACCCAGTACTTC
CDR3: CASRLNTLDLETQYF
J: TRBJ2-5
size: many
D: .
V: TRBV7-2

DNA: TGCAGTGCTAGGGGGTTGGGGGACCCCTACCTTGGTACGCAGTATTTT
CDR3: CSARGLGDPYLGTQYF
J: TRBJ2-3
size: .
D: .
V: TRBV20-1

DNA: TGTGCCAGCAGTCGAGAGACAGGGGGTGATGAGCAGTTCTTC
CDR3: CASSRETGGDEQFF
J: TRBJ2-1
size: many
D: TRBD1
V: TRBV6-1

DNA: TGCAGTGCTAGAGTGGAGAGTATGAATGAGCAGTTCTTC
CDR3: CSARVESMNEQFF
J: TRBJ2-1
size: few
D: .
V: TRBV20-1

DNA: TGTGCCACCGAATCAGGGGTTGCGAACACTGAAGCTTTCTTT
CDR3: CATESGVANTEAFF
J: TRBJ1-1
size: .
D: .
V: TRBV24-1

DNA: TGTGCCAGCAGTCGGAAGGCGGGGCAGTACTTC
CDR3: CASSRKAGQYF
J: TRBJ2-7
size: many
D: .
V: TRBV28